The clone carrying this T cell receptor beta chain was seen a handful of times. The target antigen is unknown. Germline V gives CDR1 MNHEY, CDR2 SVGAGI. The length of the CDR3 is 14 residues. V was pared by 4 bases and J by 5 bases, with 4 bases of the junction left unmatched. These data come from a study of blood T cells in healthy people across ages. Study-wide points: The donors' CMV status was not determined, possibly confounding changes in expanded clonotypes. Since the PBMCs were unsorted, naive and antigen-experienced cells could not be conclusively compared.

Next came a second PCR, run for roughly 6 to 11 cycles, which used a sample-barcoded 5' primer along with a J-beta primer mix. TCRdb reprocessed the 5' RACE reads via MiXCR and lists one record per CDR3 protein. The sample yields around 800,000 distinct CDR3 sequences, under 45% seen once. The source is a man in his sixties in good health. Sequenced input: blood. The chain joins TRBV6-5 to TRBJ2-5, with 10 bases fitting TRBD1. CDR3 loop: CASSSDRGGETQYF. The CDR3 bases are TGTGCCAGCAGTTCGGACAGGGGGGGGGAGACCCAGTACTTC.